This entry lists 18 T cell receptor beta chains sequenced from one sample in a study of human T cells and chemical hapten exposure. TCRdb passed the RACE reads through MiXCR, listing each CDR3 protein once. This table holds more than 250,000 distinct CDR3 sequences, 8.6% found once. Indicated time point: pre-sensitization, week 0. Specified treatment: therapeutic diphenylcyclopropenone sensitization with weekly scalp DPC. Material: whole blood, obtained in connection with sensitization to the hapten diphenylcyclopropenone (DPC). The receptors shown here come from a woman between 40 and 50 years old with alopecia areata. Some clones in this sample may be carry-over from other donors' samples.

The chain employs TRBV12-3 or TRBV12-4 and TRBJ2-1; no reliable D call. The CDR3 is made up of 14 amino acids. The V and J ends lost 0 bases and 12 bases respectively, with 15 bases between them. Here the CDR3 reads CASSLALTNDWQFF. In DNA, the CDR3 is TGTGCCAGCAGTTTAGCGCTAACTAATGACTGGCAGTTCTTC.

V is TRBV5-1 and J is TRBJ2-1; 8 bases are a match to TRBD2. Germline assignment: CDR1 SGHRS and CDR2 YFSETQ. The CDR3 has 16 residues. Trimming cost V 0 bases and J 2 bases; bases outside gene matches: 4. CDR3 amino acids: CASSLGFSGTYNEQFF. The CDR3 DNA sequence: TGCGCCAGCAGCTTGGGATTTAGCGGGACCTACAATGAGCAGTTCTTC.

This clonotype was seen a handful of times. This CDR3 is CASSGRLAGSLDTQYF. The CDR3 DNA follows: TGTGCCAGCAGTGGGAGACTAGCTGGCTCTCTAGATACGCAGTATTTT. The chain uses TRBV6-1 and TRBJ2-3, with 7 bases lining up with TRBD2. J was trimmed by 5 bases and V by 4 bases; bases with no gene match: 12. The CDR3 runs to 16 residues. The germline CDR1 and CDR2 sequences are MNHNS and SASEGT.

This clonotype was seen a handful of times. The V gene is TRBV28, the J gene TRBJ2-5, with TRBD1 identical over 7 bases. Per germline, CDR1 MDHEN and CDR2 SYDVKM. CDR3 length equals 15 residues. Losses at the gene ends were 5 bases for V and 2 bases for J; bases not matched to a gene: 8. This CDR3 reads CASSANPTGQETQYF. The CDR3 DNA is TGTGCCAGCAGTGCAAACCCGACAGGGCAAGAGACCCAGTACTTC. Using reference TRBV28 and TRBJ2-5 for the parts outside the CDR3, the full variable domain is DVKVTQSSRYLVKRTGEKVFLECVQDMDHENMFWYRQDPGLGLRLIYFSYDVKMKEKGDIPEGYSVSREKKERFSLILESASTNQTSMYLCASSANPTGQETQYFGPGTRLLVL.

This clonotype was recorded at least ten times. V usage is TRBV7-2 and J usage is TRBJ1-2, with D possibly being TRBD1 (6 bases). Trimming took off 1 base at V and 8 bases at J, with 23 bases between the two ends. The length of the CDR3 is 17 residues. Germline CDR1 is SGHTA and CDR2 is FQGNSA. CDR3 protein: CASSLESIRGAGGGYTF. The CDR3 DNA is TGTGCCAGCAGCTTAGAATCTATACGGGGGGCTGGCGGAGGCTACACCTTC.

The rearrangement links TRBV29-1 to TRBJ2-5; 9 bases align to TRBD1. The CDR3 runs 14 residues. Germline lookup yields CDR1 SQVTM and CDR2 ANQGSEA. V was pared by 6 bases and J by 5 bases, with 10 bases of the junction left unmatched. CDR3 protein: CSVPGTGSLETQYF. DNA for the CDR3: TGCAGCGTACCCGGGACAGGGAGTTTGGAGACCCAGTACTTC.

Here the CDR3 reads CASSLGPGALGEKLFF. The CDR3 coding sequence is TGCGCCAGCAGCTTGGGCCCAGGGGCCTTAGGTGAAAAACTGTTTTTT. V and J are TRBV5-1 and TRBJ1-4; D perhaps matches TRBD1 (6 bases). Germline CDR1 reads SGHRS; CDR2 reads YFSETQ. Trimming removed 0 bases from V and 7 bases from J, with 16 bases in between. This CDR3 region has 16 residues.

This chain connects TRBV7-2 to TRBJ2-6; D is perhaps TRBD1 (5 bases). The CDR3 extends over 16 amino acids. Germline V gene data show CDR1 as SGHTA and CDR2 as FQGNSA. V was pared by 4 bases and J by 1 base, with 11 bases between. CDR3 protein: CASSSSSGSGANVLTF. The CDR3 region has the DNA TGTGCCAGCAGCTCGAGCTCAGGGTCTGGGGCCAACGTCCTGACTTTC.

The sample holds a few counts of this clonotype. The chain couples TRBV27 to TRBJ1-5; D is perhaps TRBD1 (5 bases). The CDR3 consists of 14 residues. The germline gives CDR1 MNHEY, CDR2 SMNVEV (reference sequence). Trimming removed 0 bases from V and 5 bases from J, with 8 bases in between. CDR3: CASSLSGTYQPQHF. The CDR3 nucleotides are TGTGCCAGCAGTTTATCGGGGACCTATCAGCCCCAGCATTTT.

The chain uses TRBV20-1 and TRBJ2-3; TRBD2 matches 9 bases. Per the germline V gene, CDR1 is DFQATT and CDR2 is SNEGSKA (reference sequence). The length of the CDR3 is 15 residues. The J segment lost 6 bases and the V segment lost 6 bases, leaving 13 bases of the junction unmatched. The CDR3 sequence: CSALRGASGTDTQYF. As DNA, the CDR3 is TGCAGTGCACTCCGAGGGGCTAGCGGGACTGATACGCAGTATTTT.

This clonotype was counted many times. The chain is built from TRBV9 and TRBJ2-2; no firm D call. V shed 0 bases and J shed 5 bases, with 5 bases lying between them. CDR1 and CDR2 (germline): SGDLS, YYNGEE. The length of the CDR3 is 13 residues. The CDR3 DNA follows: TGTGCCAGCAGCGTAGAAATGACCGGGGAGCTGTTTTTT. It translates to CASSVEMTGELFF.

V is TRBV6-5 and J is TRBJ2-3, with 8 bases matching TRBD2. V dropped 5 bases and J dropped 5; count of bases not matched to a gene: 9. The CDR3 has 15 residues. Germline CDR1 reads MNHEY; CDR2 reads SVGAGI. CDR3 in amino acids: CASSPFGRVEDTQYF. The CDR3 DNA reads TGTGCCAGCAGTCCCTTCGGGAGGGTAGAAGATACGCAGTATTTT.

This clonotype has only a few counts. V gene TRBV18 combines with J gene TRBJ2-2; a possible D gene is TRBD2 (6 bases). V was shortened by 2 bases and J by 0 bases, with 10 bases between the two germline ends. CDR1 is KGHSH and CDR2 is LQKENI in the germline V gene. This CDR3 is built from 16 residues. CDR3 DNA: TGTGCCAGCTCACCAATCATAGCGGCGAACACCGGGGAGCTGTTTTTT. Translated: CASSPIIAANTGELFF.

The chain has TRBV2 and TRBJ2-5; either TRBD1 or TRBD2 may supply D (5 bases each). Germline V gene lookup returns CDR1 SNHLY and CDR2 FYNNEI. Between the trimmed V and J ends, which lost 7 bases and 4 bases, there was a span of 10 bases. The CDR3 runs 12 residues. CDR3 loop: CASTGQGETQYF. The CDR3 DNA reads TGTGCCAGCACGGGGCAGGGAGAGACCCAGTACTTC.

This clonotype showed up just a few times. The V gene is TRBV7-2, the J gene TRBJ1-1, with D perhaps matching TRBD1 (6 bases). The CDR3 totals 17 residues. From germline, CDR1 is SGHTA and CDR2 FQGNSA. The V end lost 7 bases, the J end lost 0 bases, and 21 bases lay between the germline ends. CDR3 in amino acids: CASTHLRDTLMNTEAFF. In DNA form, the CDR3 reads TGTGCCAGCACACATCTGAGGGACACACTTATGAACACTGAAGCTTTCTTT.

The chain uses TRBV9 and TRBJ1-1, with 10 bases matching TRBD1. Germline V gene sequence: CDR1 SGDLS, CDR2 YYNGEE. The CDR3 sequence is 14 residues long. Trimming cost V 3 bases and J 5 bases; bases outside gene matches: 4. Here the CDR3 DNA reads TGTGCCAGCAGCGACGGGACAGGGGTTACTGAAGCTTTCTTT. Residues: CASSDGTGVTEAFF.

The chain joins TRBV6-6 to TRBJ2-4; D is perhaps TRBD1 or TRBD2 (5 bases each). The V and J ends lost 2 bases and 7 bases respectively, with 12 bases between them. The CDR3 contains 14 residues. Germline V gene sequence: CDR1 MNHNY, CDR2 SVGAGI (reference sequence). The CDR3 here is CASSYDRGANIQYF. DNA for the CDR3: TGTGCCAGCAGTTACGACCGGGGCGCGAACATTCAGTACTTC.

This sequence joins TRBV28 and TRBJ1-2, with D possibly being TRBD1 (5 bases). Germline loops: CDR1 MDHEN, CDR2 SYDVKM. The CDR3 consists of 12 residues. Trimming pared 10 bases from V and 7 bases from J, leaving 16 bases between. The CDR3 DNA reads TGTGCCACCGAATTCGGGGGTGTTGGCTACACCTTC. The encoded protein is CATEFGGVGYTF.